A selection of T cell receptor beta chains follows, all from one sample in a study of shared T cell receptors in the human thymus. The protocol was immunoSEQ multiplex PCR, while the TCRdb copy is restricted to in-frame clones and leaves out a portion. The sample carries hundreds of thousands of clones, about 80% recorded once. In addition, the sample was reused for a study of human thymus T cells.

The sequencing sample was made of thymocytes. Receptors originate from a boy in the first two years of life with a congenital heart defect. The CDR3 runs from the conserved cysteine through the conserved F or W. The D gene is left open where the match is weak. The size field is filled for only some rows; it gives once, few, many or a size class.

J,V,size,D,CDR3,DNA
TRBJ2-5,TRBV20-1,.,.,CSASPQETQYF,TGCAGTGCTTCTCCGCAAGAGACCCAGTACTTC
TRBJ2-5,TRBV5-1,.,TRBD1,CASSLDRGRRKTQYF,TGCGCCAGCAGCTTGGACAGGGGGCGGAGGAAGACCCAGTACTTC
TRBJ2-2,TRBV19,.,TRBD2,CASSTGLAGVPGELFF,TGTGCCAGTAGTACTGGACTAGCGGGAGTCCCCGGGGAGCTGTTTTTT
TRBJ2-5,TRBV20-1,.,.,CSVSQGETQYF,TGCAGTGTCAGCCAGGGGGAGACCCAGTACTTC
TRBJ2-1,TRBV5-4,.,.,CASSNRTSPYNEQFF,TGTGCCAGCAGCAACAGGACAAGCCCCTACAATGAGCAGTTCTTC
TRBJ2-1,TRBV29-1,.,TRBD2,CSVYGGEWGDEQFF,TGCAGCGTTTACGGGGGGGAGTGGGGGGATGAGCAGTTCTTC
TRBJ1-1,TRBV28,few,.,CATNPQGRDTEAFF,TGTGCCACCAATCCCCAGGGGCGCGACACTGAAGCTTTCTTT
TRBJ1-3,TRBV6-1,few,.,CASSGGLGGYGNTIYF,TGTGCCAGCAGTGGGGGATTGGGGGGTTACGGAAACACCATATATTTT
TRBJ2-2,TRBV7-3,.,TRBD1,CASSADRALNTGELFF,TGTGCCAGCAGCGCGGACAGGGCGCTAAACACCGGGGAGCTGTTTTTT
TRBJ2-7,TRBV4-1,.,.,CASSQDFPLREGEQYF,TGCGCCAGCAGCCAAGATTTCCCCCTCAGAGAGGGCGAGCAGTACTTC
TRBJ1-2,TRBV27,.,TRBD1,CASSLNGPLRQGAYGYTF,TGTGCCAGCAGTTTAAATGGCCCCCTGAGGCAGGGGGCGTATGGCTACACCTTC
TRBJ2-1,TRBV4-3,.,.,CASSQDLPGRPPPSKDNEQFF,TGCGCCAGCAGCCAAGATCTTCCTGGGCGTCCTCCTCCCTCAAAAGACAATGAGCAGTTCTTC
TRBJ2-7,TRBV7-2,.,.,CASSLFPGSPRYEQYF,TGTGCCAGCAGCTTATTTCCGGGGTCCCCTCGATACGAGCAGTACTTC
TRBJ2-5,TRBV1,.,.,CTSSQEVLAEETQYF,TGCACCAGCAGCCAAGAGGTTTTAGCGGAAGAGACCCAGTACTTC
TRBJ2-1,TRBV5-6,.,TRBD1,CASSPLDRCRNEQFF,TGTGCCAGCAGCCCGTTGGACAGGTGTAGGAATGAGCAGTTCTTC
TRBJ2-1,TRBV19,.,.,CASSDGPLADSYNEQFF,TGTGCCAGTAGTGACGGCCCCCTAGCAGACTCCTACAATGAGCAGTTCTTC
TRBJ2-3,TRBV7-9,once,TRBD2,CASGQREARTDTQYF,TGTGCCAGCGGGCAGCGGGAGGCACGCACAGATACGCAGTATTTT
TRBJ2-7,TRBV5-5,.,.,CASSLEQGPYEQYF,TGTGCCAGCAGCTTGGAGCAGGGCCCCTACGAGCAGTACTTC
TRBJ2-1,TRBV6-5,.,.,CASSYTVGMTYNEQFF,TGTGCCAGCAGTTACACGGTCGGGATGACCTACAATGAGCAGTTCTTC
TRBJ2-3,TRBV29-1,.,.,CSPLPIAADGTDTQYF,TGCAGCCCCCTCCCAATAGCGGCAGATGGCACAGATACGCAGTATTTT
TRBJ2-2,TRBV4-3,.,TRBD2,CASSPSGRDTGELFF,TGCGCCAGCAGCCCTAGTGGGAGGGACACCGGGGAGCTGTTTTTT
TRBJ2-2,TRBV6-1,.,TRBD1,CASEDRPTGELFF,TGTGCCAGTGAGGACAGGCCCACCGGGGAGCTGTTTTTT
TRBJ1-2,TRBV5-1,.,.,CASSFHNSLYGYTF,TGCGCCAGCAGCTTCCATAACAGCCTCTATGGCTACACCTTC
TRBJ2-3,TRBV2,.,.,CASTGLPGLAGTQYF,TGTGCCAGCACGGGACTCCCAGGGCTGGCCGGTACGCAGTATTTT
TRBJ2-1,TRBV9,.,.,CASSPSRYRGAGSYNEQFF,TGTGCCAGCAGCCCATCAAGATATCGGGGAGCGGGCTCCTACAATGAGCAGTTCTTC
TRBJ2-1,TRBV27,few,.,CASSLATSTSMDEQFF,TGTGCCAGCAGTTTAGCAACTAGTACCTCAATGGATGAGCAGTTCTTC
TRBJ1-1,TRBV30,.,TRBD1,CAWSPRDRGQRTEAFF,TGTGCCTGGAGTCCGAGGGACAGGGGGCAGCGCACTGAAGCTTTCTTT